These T cell receptor beta chains were read from a single sample in a study of T cell changes during pregnancy in multiple sclerosis. Data came from immunoSEQ multiplex PCR; TCRdb stores just in-frame clones and leaves some out. This table has tens of thousands of clones, roughly 88% appearing once. The sample was CD4+ T cells from peripheral blood mononuclear cells, taken in the second trimester of pregnancy. All receptors derive from a female donor with multiple sclerosis, enrolled in a pregnancy study. Both conserved end residues are part of each CDR3. The order of the fields is V gene, J gene, D gene, clone size, CDR3 protein, CDR3 DNA. The D gene is left open where the match is weak. The size entry is marked missing in some rows and otherwise reads once, few, many or a size class.

V gene: TRBV5-6
J gene: TRBJ2-1
D gene: NA
clone size: NA
CDR3 protein: CASSLGTKNEQFF
CDR3 DNA: TGTGCCAGCAGCTTGGGGACAAAAAATGAGCAGTTCTTC

V gene: TRBV27
J gene: TRBJ2-1
D gene: TRBD1
clone size: once
CDR3 protein: CASSSTQHRRGQGYNEQFF
CDR3 DNA: TGTGCCAGCAGTTCTACCCAACACCGCAGGGGGCAGGGATACAATGAGCAGTTCTTC

V gene: TRBV28
J gene: TRBJ2-7
D gene: TRBD2
clone size: NA
CDR3 protein: CASTLSGVAYEQYF
CDR3 DNA: TGTGCCAGCACCCTTAGCGGGGTGGCCTACGAGCAGTACTTC

V gene: TRBV7-9
J gene: TRBJ2-1
D gene: TRBD1
clone size: NA
CDR3 protein: CASSFTGGGDDEQFF
CDR3 DNA: TGTGCCAGCAGCTTCACAGGGGGCGGGGATGATGAGCAGTTCTTC

V gene: TRBV28
J gene: TRBJ2-5
D gene: TRBD2
clone size: NA
CDR3 protein: CASSLVLASGIWVEETQYF
CDR3 DNA: TGTGCCAGCAGTTTAGTATTGGCTAGCGGGATCTGGGTCGAAGAGACCCAGTACTTC

V gene: TRBV28
J gene: TRBJ2-7
D gene: TRBD2
clone size: NA
CDR3 protein: CASRKTSGTPYEQYF
CDR3 DNA: TGTGCCAGCAGAAAGACTAGCGGAACCCCCTACGAGCAGTACTTC

V gene: TRBV18
J gene: TRBJ2-7
D gene: TRBD2
clone size: NA
CDR3 protein: CASSPGTSGPYEQYF
CDR3 DNA: TGTGCCAGCTCACCGGGGACTAGCGGACCCTACGAGCAGTACTTC

V gene: TRBV18
J gene: TRBJ1-1
D gene: NA
clone size: NA
CDR3 protein: CASSQQGSTEAFF
CDR3 DNA: TGTGCCAGCTCCCAGCAAGGGAGCACTGAAGCTTTCTTT

V gene: TRBV5-1
J gene: TRBJ2-1
D gene: TRBD2
clone size: NA
CDR3 protein: CASSLGGTSFHEQFF
CDR3 DNA: TGCGCCAGCAGCTTGGGCGGGACTAGCTTCCATGAGCAGTTCTTC

V gene: TRBV11-2
J gene: TRBJ2-4
D gene: NA
clone size: NA
CDR3 protein: CASSRVVLDGNIQYF
CDR3 DNA: TGTGCCAGCAGCCGGGTTGTTCTGGATGGAAACATTCAGTACTTC

V gene: TRBV7-2
J gene: TRBJ2-7
D gene: NA
clone size: NA
CDR3 protein: CASSSSSYEQYF
CDR3 DNA: TGTGCCAGCAGCTCCAGCTCCTACGAGCAGTACTTC

V gene: TRBV7-2
J gene: TRBJ2-1
D gene: TRBD1
clone size: NA
CDR3 protein: CASSLIVGQGYRGQFF
CDR3 DNA: TGTGCCAGCAGCTTAATTGTCGGACAGGGGTACCGTGGGCAGTTCTTC

V gene: TRBV28
J gene: TRBJ1-1
D gene: TRBD1
clone size: NA
CDR3 protein: CASSTGQGIWNTEAFF
CDR3 DNA: TGTGCCAGCAGCACCGGACAGGGGATATGGAACACTGAAGCTTTCTTT

V gene: TRBV5-4
J gene: TRBJ1-2
D gene: NA
clone size: NA
CDR3 protein: CASSSFGGNNYGYTF
CDR3 DNA: TGTGCCAGCAGCTCGTTTGGGGGGAATAACTATGGCTACACCTTC

V gene: TRBV28
J gene: TRBJ2-1
D gene: TRBD2
clone size: NA
CDR3 protein: CASGSGTSGSSVQFF
CDR3 DNA: TGTGCCAGCGGGTCCGGGACTAGCGGGTCTAGCGTGCAGTTCTTC

V gene: TRBV28
J gene: TRBJ2-2
D gene: NA
clone size: NA
CDR3 protein: CASSLPGTPGTGELFF
CDR3 DNA: TGTGCCAGCAGTTTACCTGGGACACCAGGGACCGGGGAGCTGTTTTTT

V gene: TRBV18
J gene: TRBJ2-7
D gene: TRBD2
clone size: NA
CDR3 protein: CASSAAGNYEQYF
CDR3 DNA: TGTGCCAGCTCAGCAGCGGGAAACTACGAGCAGTACTTC

V gene: TRBV5-1
J gene: TRBJ1-1
D gene: NA
clone size: NA
CDR3 protein: CASSLAPTEMNTEAFF
CDR3 DNA: TGCGCCAGCAGCTTGGCCCCGACAGAAATGAACACTGAAGCTTTCTTT

V gene: TRBV2
J gene: TRBJ2-4
D gene: TRBD2
clone size: NA
CDR3 protein: CASSYLAGELQYF
CDR3 DNA: TGTGCCAGCAGTTACCTAGCGGGAGAGCTTCAGTACTTC

V gene: TRBV5-1
J gene: TRBJ2-2
D gene: TRBD2
clone size: NA
CDR3 protein: CASRWLAGGPNVGELFF
CDR3 DNA: TGCGCCAGCCGGTGGCTAGCGGGAGGGCCAAACGTCGGGGAGCTGTTTTTT

V gene: TRBV25-1
J gene: TRBJ2-5
D gene: NA
clone size: once
CDR3 protein: CAHYLYPRVRKETQYF
CDR3 DNA: TGTGCCCACTACCTTTATCCGAGGGTAAGAAAAGAGACCCAGTACTTC

V gene: TRBV5-1
J gene: TRBJ2-5
D gene: NA
clone size: NA
CDR3 protein: CASSLANQETQYF
CDR3 DNA: TGCGCCAGCAGCTTGGCAAACCAAGAGACCCAGTACTTC

V gene: TRBV19
J gene: TRBJ2-7
D gene: TRBD1
clone size: NA
CDR3 protein: CASKGQNPEQYF
CDR3 DNA: TGTGCCAGTAAGGGACAGAATCCCGAGCAGTACTTC

V gene: TRBV10-3
J gene: TRBJ1-3
D gene: NA
clone size: NA
CDR3 protein: CAISVSGNTIYF
CDR3 DNA: TGTGCCATCAGTGTATCTGGAAACACCATATATTTT

V gene: TRBV19
J gene: TRBJ2-5
D gene: TRBD1
clone size: NA
CDR3 protein: CASSVTGGLETQYF
CDR3 DNA: TGTGCCAGTAGTGTGACAGGGGGGTTGGAGACCCAGTACTTC

V gene: TRBV6-1
J gene: TRBJ2-5
D gene: TRBD2
clone size: NA
CDR3 protein: CASPGTRQETQYF
CDR3 DNA: TGTGCCAGCCCCGGGACTAGGCAAGAGACCCAGTACTTC

V gene: TRBV19
J gene: TRBJ2-2
D gene: NA
clone size: NA
CDR3 protein: CASSIDRNRGGYTGELFF
CDR3 DNA: TGTGCCAGTAGTATAGACCGAAACAGGGGAGGCTACACCGGGGAGCTGTTTTTT